Below, one TCR beta chain is given with its context. The data were produced by immunoSEQ multiplex PCR, yet TCRdb's version contains in-frame clones alone and is incomplete. Of 250,000 to 350,000 clones in the sample, around 86% are singletons; the top ten hold just under 0.95%. The data derive from a study of blood T cell repertoires in COVID-19. This CDR3 region has 15 residues. Trimming at V came to 6 bases and at J to 2 bases, leaving 7 bases not matched to a gene. The V gene's germline CDR1 is LNHDA and CDR2 SQIVND (reference sequence). The J gene is TRBJ2-3, the V gene TRBV19, with 8 bases aligning to TRBD2. The sequence was obtained from a woman aged 35 to 49 who had recovered from COVID-19. The sequenced material came from peripheral blood. CDR3 in DNA: TGTGCCAGTAGCTATTACGGGGGGGACACAGATACGCAGTATTTT. Encoded protein: CASSYYGGDTDTQYF.